This T cell receptor beta chain was recorded in a study of control samples from healthy donors and cancer patients. Method: immunoSEQ multiplex PCR; TCRdb's copy keeps in-frame clones and lacks some. Of 45,000 or so clones in the sample, 75% to 95% were seen once. The germline V gene has CDR1 LGHDT and CDR2 YNNKEL (reference sequence). The V and J ends lost 2 bases and 2 bases respectively, with 6 bases between them. The CDR3 extends over 13 amino acids. The TCR originated in a woman between 40 and 50 years old with head and neck cancer. Sequences were obtained from PBMCs. The chain couples TRBV3-1 (or the pseudogene TRBV3-2) to TRBJ2-5; D remains unclear. CDR3 in amino acids: CASSQQLQETQYF. For the CDR3, the DNA is TGTGCCAGCAGCCAACAACTACAAGAGACCCAGTACTTC.